This T cell receptor (beta chain) was recorded in a study of Tregs in tolerant kidney transplant recipients. Sequenced by immunoSEQ multiplex PCR; TCRdb stores in-frame clones only, minus some. The repertoire includes 200,000 to 300,000 clones, around 82% of them detected once, and around 0.64% sits in the top ten. V was clipped by 3 bases and J by 6 bases, with 7 bases between them. CDR1 and CDR2 (germline): SEHNR, FQNEAQ (reference sequence). This CDR3 has 12 residues. The chain is built from TRBV7-9 and TRBJ2-3, with D hard to call. Material for sequencing was CD4+ T cells from blood. The TCR was taken from a human donor in good health. CDR3 region: CASSFSGDTQYF. For the CDR3, the DNA is TGTGCCAGCAGCTTTTCTGGTGATACGCAGTATTTT.